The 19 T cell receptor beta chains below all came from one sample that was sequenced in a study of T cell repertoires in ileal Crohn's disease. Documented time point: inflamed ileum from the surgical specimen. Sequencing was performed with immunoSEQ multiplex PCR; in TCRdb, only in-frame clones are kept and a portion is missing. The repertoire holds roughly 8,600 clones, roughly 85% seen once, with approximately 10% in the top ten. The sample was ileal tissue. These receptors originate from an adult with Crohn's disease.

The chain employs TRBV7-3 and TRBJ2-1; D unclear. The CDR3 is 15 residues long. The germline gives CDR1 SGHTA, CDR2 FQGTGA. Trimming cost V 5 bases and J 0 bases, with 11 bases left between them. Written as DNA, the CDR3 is TGTGCCAGCAGCCCTGCGACGAGCTCCTACAATGAGCAGTTCTTC. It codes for CASSPATSSYNEQFF.

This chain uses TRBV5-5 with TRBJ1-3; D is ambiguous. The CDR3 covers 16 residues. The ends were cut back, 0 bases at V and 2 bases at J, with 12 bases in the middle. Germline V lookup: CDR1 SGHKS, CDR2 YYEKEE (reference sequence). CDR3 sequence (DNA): TGTGCCAGCAGCTTGGCGACTTCGGCGACTGGAAACACCATATATTTT. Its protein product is CASSLATSATGNTIYF.

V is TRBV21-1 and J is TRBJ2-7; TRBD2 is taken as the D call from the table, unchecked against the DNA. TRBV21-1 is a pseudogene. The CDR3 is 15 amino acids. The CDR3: CASSLGLAVAYEQYF. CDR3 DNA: TGTGCCAGCAGCCTGGGACTAGCGGTCGCCTACGAGCAGTACTTC.

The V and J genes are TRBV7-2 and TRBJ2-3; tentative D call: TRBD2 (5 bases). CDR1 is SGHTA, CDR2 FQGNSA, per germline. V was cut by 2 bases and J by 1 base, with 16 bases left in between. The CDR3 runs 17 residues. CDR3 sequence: CASSLKGQEVGTDTQYF. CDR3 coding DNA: TGTGCCAGCAGCTTAAAAGGGCAGGAGGTGGGCACAGATACGCAGTATTTT.

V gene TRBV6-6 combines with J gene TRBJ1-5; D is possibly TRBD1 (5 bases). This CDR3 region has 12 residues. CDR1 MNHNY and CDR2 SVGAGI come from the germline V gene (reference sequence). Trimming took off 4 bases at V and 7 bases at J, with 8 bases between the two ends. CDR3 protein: CASSSGQQPQHF. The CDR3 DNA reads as TGTGCCAGCAGTTCAGGACAACAGCCCCAGCATTTT.

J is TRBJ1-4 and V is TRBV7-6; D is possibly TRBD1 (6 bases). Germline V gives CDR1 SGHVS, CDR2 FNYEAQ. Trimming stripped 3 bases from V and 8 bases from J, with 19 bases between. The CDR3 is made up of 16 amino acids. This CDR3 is CASSLNAGTIDEKLFF. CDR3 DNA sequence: TGTGCCAGCAGCTTGAATGCCGGGACAATTGACGAAAAACTGTTTTTT. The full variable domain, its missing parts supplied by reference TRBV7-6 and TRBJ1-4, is GAGVSQSPRYKVTKRGQDVALRCDPISGHVSLYWYRQALGQGPEFLTYFNYEAQQDKSGLPNDRFSAERPEGSISTLTIQRTEQRDSAMYRCASSLNAGTIDEKLFFGSGTQLSVL.

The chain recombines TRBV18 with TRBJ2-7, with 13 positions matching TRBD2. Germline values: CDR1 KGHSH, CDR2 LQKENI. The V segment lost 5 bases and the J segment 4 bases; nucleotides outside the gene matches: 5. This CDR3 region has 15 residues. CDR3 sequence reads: CASSGGLAGIYEQYF. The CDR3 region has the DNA TGTGCCAGCTCAGGGGGACTAGCGGGAATTTACGAGCAGTACTTC.

The CDR3 loop is CASSFNLNTEAFF. The CDR3 bases are TGTGCCAGCAGCTTTAATTTGAACACTGAAGCTTTCTTT. The chain couples TRBV11-3 to TRBJ1-1; the D is unclear. Between the trimmed V and J ends, which lost 3 bases and 0 bases, there was a span of 5 bases. Per germline, CDR1 SGHNT and CDR2 YENEEA. CDR3 size: 13 residues.

Written as DNA, the CDR3 is TGTGCCAGCAGCGATACTAGCGGGAGTGGTAATGAGCAGTTCTTC. This sequence encodes CASSDTSGSGNEQFF. This rearrangement joins TRBV6-4 to TRBJ2-1; TRBD2 matches 11 bases. Germline CDR1 reads MRHNA; CDR2 reads SNTAGT. Germline trimming cut 6 bases from V and 7 bases from J; bases unmatched to any gene: 8. This CDR3 comprises 15 residues.

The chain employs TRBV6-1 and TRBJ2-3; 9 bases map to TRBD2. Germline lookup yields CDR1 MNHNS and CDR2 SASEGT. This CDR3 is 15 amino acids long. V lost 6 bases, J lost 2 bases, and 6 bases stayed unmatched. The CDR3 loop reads CASSRLAGDTDTQYF. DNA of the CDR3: TGTGCCAGCAGCCGATTAGCGGGAGACACAGATACGCAGTATTTT.

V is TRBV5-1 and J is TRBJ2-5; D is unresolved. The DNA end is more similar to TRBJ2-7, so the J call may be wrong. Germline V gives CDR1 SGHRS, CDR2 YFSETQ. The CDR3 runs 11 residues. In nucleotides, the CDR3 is TGCGCCAGCAGCTCCCACTACGAGCAGTACTTC. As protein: CASSSHYEQYF.

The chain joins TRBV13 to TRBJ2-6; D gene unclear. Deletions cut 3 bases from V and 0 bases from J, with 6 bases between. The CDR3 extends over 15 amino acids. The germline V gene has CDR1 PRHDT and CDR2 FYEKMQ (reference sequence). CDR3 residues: CASSFRSSGANVLTF. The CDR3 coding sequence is TGTGCCAGCAGCTTTAGGAGCTCTGGGGCCAACGTCCTGACTTTC.

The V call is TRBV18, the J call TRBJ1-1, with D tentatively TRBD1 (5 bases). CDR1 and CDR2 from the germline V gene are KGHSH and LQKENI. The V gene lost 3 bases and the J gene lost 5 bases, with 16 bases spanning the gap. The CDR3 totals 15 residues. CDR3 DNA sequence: TGTGCCAGCTCACCTCTAACCCTGGGGGAGACTGAAGCTTTCTTT. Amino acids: CASSPLTLGETEAFF.

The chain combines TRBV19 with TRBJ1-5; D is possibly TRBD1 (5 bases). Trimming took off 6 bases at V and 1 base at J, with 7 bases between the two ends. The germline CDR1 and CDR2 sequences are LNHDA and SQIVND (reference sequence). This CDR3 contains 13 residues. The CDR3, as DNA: TGTGCCAGTAGGACAGTAAGCAATCAGCCCCAGCATTTT. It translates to CASRTVSNQPQHF.

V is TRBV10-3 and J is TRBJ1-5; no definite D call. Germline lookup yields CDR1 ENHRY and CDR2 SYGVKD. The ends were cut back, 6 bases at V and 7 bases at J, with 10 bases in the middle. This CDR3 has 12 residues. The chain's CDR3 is CAISEEAQPQHF. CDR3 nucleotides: TGTGCCATCAGCGAGGAGGCCCAGCCCCAGCATTTT.

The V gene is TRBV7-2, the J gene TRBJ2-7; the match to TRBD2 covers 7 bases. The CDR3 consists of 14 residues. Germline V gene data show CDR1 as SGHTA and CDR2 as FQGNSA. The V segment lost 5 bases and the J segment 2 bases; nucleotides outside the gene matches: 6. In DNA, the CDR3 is TGTGCCAGCAGCCCTAAAGCGGGAACCTACGAGCAGTACTTC. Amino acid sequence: CASSPKAGTYEQYF.

CDR3 bases: TGTGCCAGCAGCTTAGGGAATTCCCTTACTGAGACCCAGTACTTC. Its translation: CASSLGNSLTETQYF. The J gene is TRBJ2-5, the V gene TRBV11-2; D is unclear. Germline V gene data show CDR1 as SGHAT and CDR2 as FQNNGV. Trimming removed 1 base from V and 5 bases from J, with 14 bases in between. The CDR3 spans 15 residues.

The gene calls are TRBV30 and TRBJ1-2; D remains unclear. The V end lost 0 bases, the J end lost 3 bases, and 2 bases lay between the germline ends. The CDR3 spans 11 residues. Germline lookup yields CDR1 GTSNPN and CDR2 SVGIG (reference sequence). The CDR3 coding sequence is TGTGCCTGGAGTGTCTACTATGGCTACACCTTC. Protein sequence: CAWSVYYGYTF.

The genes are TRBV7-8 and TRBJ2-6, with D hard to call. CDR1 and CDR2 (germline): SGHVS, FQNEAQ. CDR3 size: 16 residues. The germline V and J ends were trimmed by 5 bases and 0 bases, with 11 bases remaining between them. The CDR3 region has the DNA TGTGCCAGCAGCGCACAGTTCAGCTCTGGGGCCAACGTCCTGACTTTC. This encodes CASSAQFSSGANVLTF. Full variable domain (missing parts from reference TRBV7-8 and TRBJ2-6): GAGVSQSPRYKVAKRGQDVALRCDPISGHVSLFWYQQALGQGPEFLTYFQNEAQLDKSGLPSDRFFAERPEGSVSTLKIQRTQQEDSAVYLCASSAQFSSGANVLTFGAGSRLTVL.